The TCR beta chain described here comes from a study of blood T cells in healthy people across ages. Study results and caveats: In the absence of known donor CMV status, changes in expanded clonotypes were possibly confounded. The fall in TCR beta diversity per million T cells was roughly linear with age.

PCR was performed a second time for roughly 7 to 12 cycles using a sample-barcoded 5' primer and a J-beta primer mix. From the 5' RACE reads, TCRdb called clonotypes with MiXCR, one entry per CDR3 protein. The data contain approximately 900,000 distinct CDR3 sequences, almost 30% of them singletons. With respect to this clonotype: Its antigen is not identified.

The CDR3 totals 13 residues. Per the germline V gene, CDR1 is DFQATT and CDR2 is SNEGSKA (reference sequence). The V and J ends lost 7 bases and 6 bases respectively, with 15 bases between them. The data were also submitted as part of a second study, on T cells of mothers and their children.

Sequenced material: blood. The rearrangement joins TRBV20-1 to TRBJ2-2; D perhaps matches TRBD1 (6 bases). The receptor's source is a woman in her thirties or forties in good health. CDR3 nucleotide sequence: TGCAGTGTGGACAGAGGGTCTGCCGGGGAGCTGTTTTTT. Its protein product is CSVDRGSAGELFF.